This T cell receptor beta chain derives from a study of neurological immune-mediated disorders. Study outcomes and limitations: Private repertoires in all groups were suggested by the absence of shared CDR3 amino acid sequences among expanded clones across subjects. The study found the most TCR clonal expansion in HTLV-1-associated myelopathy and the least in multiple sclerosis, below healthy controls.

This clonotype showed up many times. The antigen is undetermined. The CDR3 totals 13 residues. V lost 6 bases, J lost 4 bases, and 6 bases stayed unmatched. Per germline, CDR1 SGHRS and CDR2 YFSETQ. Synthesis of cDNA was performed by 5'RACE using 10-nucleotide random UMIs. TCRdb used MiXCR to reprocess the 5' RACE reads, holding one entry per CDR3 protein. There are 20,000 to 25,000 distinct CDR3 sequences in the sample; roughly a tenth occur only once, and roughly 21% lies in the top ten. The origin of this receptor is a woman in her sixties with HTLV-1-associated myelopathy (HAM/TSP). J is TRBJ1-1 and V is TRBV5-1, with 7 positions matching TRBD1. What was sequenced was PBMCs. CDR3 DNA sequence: TGCGCCAGCAACCAGGGGGTAGGCACTGAAGCTTTCTTT. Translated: CASNQGVGTEAFF.